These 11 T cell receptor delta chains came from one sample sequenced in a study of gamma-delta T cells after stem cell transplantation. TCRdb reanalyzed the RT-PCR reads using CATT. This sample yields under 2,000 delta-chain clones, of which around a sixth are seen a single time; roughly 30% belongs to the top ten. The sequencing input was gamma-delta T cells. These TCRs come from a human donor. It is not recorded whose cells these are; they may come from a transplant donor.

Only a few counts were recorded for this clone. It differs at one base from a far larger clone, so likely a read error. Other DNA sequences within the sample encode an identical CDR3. This CDR3 is CACDTAGFPTGAYGDKLIF. In DNA form, the CDR3 reads TGTGCCTGTGACACGGCGGGCTTTCCTACTGGGGCTTATGGCGATAAACTCATATTT. V usage is TRDV2 and J usage is TRDJ1; D is possibly TRDD2 or TRDD3 (7 bases each). CDR3 length: 19 residues. Germline-derived CDR1 and CDR2 are GEAIGNYY and EKD.

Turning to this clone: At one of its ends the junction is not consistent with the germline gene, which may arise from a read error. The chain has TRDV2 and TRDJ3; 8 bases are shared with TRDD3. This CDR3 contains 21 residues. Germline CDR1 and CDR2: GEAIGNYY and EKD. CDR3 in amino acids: CAWDTASTGGFNTWDTRQMFF. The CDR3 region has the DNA TGTGCCTGGGACACCGCAAGTACTGGGGGGTTTAACACCTGGGACACCCGACAGATGTTTTTC.

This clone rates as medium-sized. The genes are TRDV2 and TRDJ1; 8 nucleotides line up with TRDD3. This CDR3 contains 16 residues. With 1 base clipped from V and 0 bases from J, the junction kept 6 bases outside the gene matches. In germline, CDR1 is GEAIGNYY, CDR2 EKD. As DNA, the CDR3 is TGTGCCTGTGACACGCTGGGGGAGGAGTACACCGATAAACTCATCTTT. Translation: CACDTLGEEYTDKLIF.

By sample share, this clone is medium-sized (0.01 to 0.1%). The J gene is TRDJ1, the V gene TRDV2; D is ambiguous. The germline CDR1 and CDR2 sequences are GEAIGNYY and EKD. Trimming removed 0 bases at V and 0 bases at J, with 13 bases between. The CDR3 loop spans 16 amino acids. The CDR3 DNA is TGTGCCTGTGACACCGGAGGGGTCGCGTACACCGATAAACTCATCTTT. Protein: CACDTGGVAYTDKLIF.

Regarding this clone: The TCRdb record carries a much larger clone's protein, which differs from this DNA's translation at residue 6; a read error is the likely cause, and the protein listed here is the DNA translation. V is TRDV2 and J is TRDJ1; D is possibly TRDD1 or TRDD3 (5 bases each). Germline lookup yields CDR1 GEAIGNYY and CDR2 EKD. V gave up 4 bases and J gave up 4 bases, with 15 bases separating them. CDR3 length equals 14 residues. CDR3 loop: CACEPIGILDKLIF. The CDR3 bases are TGTGCCTGTGAACCAATAGGGATCCTCGATAAACTCATCTTT.

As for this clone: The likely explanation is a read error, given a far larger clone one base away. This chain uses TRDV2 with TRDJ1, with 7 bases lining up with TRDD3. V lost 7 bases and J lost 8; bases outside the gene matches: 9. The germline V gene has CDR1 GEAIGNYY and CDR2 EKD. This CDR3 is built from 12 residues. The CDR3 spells CAWDRGDFKLIF. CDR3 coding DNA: TGTGCCTGGGACCGGGGGGATTTCAAACTCATCTTT.

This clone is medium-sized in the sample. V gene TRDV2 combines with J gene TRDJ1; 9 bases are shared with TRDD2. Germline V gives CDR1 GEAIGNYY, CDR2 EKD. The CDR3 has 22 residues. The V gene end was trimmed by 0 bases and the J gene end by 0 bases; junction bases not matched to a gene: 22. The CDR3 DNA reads TGTGCCTGTGACACCGTTACCTTCCTACCTCTCCGGGGGCCGGAGAACACCGATAAACTCATCTTT. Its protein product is CACDTVTFLPLRGPENTDKLIF.

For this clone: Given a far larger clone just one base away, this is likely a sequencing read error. CDR3 sequence reads: CACEKLGDTTDKHIF. The CDR3 DNA sequence: TGTGCCTGTGAGAAACTGGGGGATACCACCGATAAACACATCTTT. The chain uses TRDV2 and TRDJ1, with TRDD3 matching 12 bases. Per the germline V gene, CDR1 is GEAIGNYY and CDR2 is EKD. This CDR3 is 15 amino acids long.

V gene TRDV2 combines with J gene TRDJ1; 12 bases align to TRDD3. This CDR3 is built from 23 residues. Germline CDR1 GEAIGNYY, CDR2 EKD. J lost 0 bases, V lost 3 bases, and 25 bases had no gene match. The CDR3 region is CACDLMSAGLGDTFSGDTDKLIF. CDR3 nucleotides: TGTGCCTGTGACTTGATGTCGGCGGGGCTGGGGGATACGTTTTCAGGAGACACCGATAAACTCATCTTT.

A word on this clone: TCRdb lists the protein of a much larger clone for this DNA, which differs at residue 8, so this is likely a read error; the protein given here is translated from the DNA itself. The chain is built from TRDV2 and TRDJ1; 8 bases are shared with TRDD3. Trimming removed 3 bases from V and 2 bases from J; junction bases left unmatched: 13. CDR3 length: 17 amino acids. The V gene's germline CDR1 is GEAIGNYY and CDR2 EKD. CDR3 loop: CACDLVLRDTRTDKLIF. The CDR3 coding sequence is TGTGCCTGTGACCTCGTACTGAGGGATACGAGGACCGATAAACTCATCTTT.

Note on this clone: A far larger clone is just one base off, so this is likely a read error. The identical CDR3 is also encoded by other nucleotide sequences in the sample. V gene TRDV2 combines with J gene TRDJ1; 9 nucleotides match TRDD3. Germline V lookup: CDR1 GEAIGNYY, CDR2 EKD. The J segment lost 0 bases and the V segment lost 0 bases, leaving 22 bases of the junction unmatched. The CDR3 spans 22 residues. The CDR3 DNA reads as TGTGCCTGTGACACCCTAGAGGGACCTACACTGGGGGACTTACCTAACACCGATAAACTCATCTTT. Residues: CACDTLEGPTLGDLPNTDKLIF.